This T cell receptor (beta chain) was obtained from a study of CD8+CD57+ T cells in acquired aplastic anemia. Background on the study: The study obtained an average of roughly 2.9 ug of DNA from sorted CD4+ and CD8+ cells. For CD4+ cells, healthy donors had an average of about 10 million reads.

Regarding this clonotype: The target antigen is unknown.

The study's findings and limits: Shared by patients and controls, nearly 30 CD8+ CDR3s were abundant in patients.

The template for TCR beta VDJ and CDR3 sequence profiling was genomic DNA. TCRdb reprocessed the reads via MiXCR and lists one record per CDR3 protein. The sample consists of about 64,000 distinct CDR3 sequences, 45% to 70% of them appearing once. Germline V gene data show CDR1 as SNHLY and CDR2 as FYNNEI. Trimming pared 6 bases from V and 3 bases from J, leaving 14 bases between. The CDR3 covers 14 residues. The chain is built from TRBV2 and TRBJ1-1; D ambiguous. Material: sorted CD4+, CD8+, or CD8+CD57+ T cells (not recorded which) from PBMCs. This TCR was sampled from a human donor in good health, serving as a control. Written as DNA, the CDR3 is TGTGCCAGCAGACCAAGGGTAGTGGACACTGAAGCTTTCTTT. This codes for CASRPRVVDTEAFF.